These T cell receptor beta chains were read from a single sample in a study of blood T cell repertoires in COVID-19. Repertoires were generated with immunoSEQ multiplex PCR, while TCRdb's copy carries only in-frame clones and drops some. The sample holds 150,000 to 200,000 clones, about 89% seen once. Sequencing was done on a sample of peripheral blood. The receptors come from a man aged 40-49 years with active or convalescent COVID-19. Each CDR3 is given with its conserved first and last residue. Each record gives: D gene, V gene, J gene, clone size, CDR3 protein, CDR3 DNA. The D gene is left open where the match is weak. Size tells how often a clone was seen (once, few, many) or the class of an expanded clone, and some rows leave it out.

d_gene: .
v_gene: TRBV19
j_gene: TRBJ1-5
abundance: .
CDR3aa: CATSRDYSNQPQHF
CDR3nt: TGTGCCACTTCCAGGGACTATAGCAATCAGCCCCAGCATTTT

d_gene: .
v_gene: TRBV5-1
j_gene: TRBJ1-1
abundance: .
CDR3aa: CASSLKGDGEAFF
CDR3nt: TGCGCCAGCAGCTTGAAGGGGGATGGTGAAGCTTTCTTT

d_gene: TRBD1
v_gene: TRBV7-9
j_gene: TRBJ1-1
abundance: .
CDR3aa: CASSSGQGEENTEAFF
CDR3nt: TGTGCCAGCAGCTCCGGACAGGGGGAGGAGAACACTGAAGCTTTCTTT

d_gene: TRBD2
v_gene: TRBV24-1
j_gene: TRBJ2-5
abundance: once
CDR3aa: CATSDSGTSRETQYF
CDR3nt: TGTGCCACCAGTGATTCCGGGACTAGTAGAGAGACCCAGTACTTC

d_gene: TRBD1
v_gene: TRBV18
j_gene: TRBJ2-6
abundance: .
CDR3aa: CASSPAGTGSSGANVLTF
CDR3nt: TGTGCCAGCTCCCCGGCCGGGACAGGGTCCTCTGGGGCCAACGTCCTGACTTTC

d_gene: TRBD1
v_gene: TRBV5-4
j_gene: TRBJ2-7
abundance: .
CDR3aa: CASSRQGGSYEQYF
CDR3nt: TGTGCCAGCAGCCGACAGGGGGGCTCCTACGAGCAGTACTTC

d_gene: TRBD1
v_gene: TRBV11-3
j_gene: TRBJ2-2
abundance: .
CDR3aa: CASSLGGTANTGELFF
CDR3nt: TGTGCCAGCAGCTTAGGGGGGACAGCGAACACCGGGGAGCTGTTTTTT

d_gene: TRBD1
v_gene: TRBV19
j_gene: TRBJ2-7
abundance: .
CDR3aa: CASSRDRGGEQYF
CDR3nt: TGTGCCAGTAGCCGGGACAGGGGTGGCGAGCAGTACTTC

d_gene: .
v_gene: TRBV9
j_gene: TRBJ2-7
abundance: .
CDR3aa: CASSVGTASGYEQYF
CDR3nt: TGTGCCAGCAGCGTAGGGACAGCCTCGGGTTACGAGCAGTACTTC

d_gene: .
v_gene: TRBV29-1
j_gene: TRBJ2-1
abundance: once
CDR3aa: CSVEGIPFGTSSYNEQFF
CDR3nt: TGCAGCGTTGAAGGTATCCCGTTCGGAACTAGCTCCTACAATGAGCAGTTCTTC

d_gene: .
v_gene: TRBV5-1
j_gene: TRBJ1-2
abundance: .
CDR3aa: CASSPSGDRGYGYTF
CDR3nt: TGCGCCAGCAGCCCCTCGGGGGATCGGGGCTATGGCTACACCTTC

d_gene: .
v_gene: TRBV30
j_gene: TRBJ1-6
abundance: .
CDR3aa: CAWTTGTTAYNSPLHF
CDR3nt: TGTGCCTGGACGACCGGGACAACTGCCTATAATTCACCCCTCCACTTT

d_gene: TRBD1
v_gene: TRBV11-3
j_gene: TRBJ2-3
abundance: few
CDR3aa: CASSLGGQGTDTQYF
CDR3nt: TGTGCCAGCAGCTTAGGGGGACAGGGCACAGATACGCAGTATTTT

d_gene: .
v_gene: TRBV7-9
j_gene: TRBJ1-1
abundance: .
CDR3aa: CASSGLQEEAFF
CDR3nt: TGTGCCAGCAGCGGTCTCCAAGAGGAGGCTTTCTTT

d_gene: .
v_gene: TRBV19
j_gene: TRBJ1-1
abundance: once
CDR3aa: CASSIDGGGSEAFF
CDR3nt: TGTGCCAGTAGTATAGATGGGGGGGGCAGCGAAGCTTTCTTT

d_gene: .
v_gene: TRBV20-1
j_gene: TRBJ1-2
abundance: .
CDR3aa: CSAGPRYGYTF
CDR3nt: TGCAGTGCCGGTCCCCGCTATGGCTACACCTTC

d_gene: .
v_gene: TRBV7-9
j_gene: TRBJ2-3
abundance: .
CDR3aa: CASSLVIDTQYF
CDR3nt: TGTGCCAGCAGCTTAGTTATAGATACGCAGTATTTT

d_gene: TRBD2
v_gene: TRBV7-9
j_gene: TRBJ2-5
abundance: .
CDR3aa: CASSSRTSGGETQYF
CDR3nt: TGTGCCAGCAGCTCACGGACTAGCGGAGGAGAGACCCAGTACTTC

d_gene: .
v_gene: TRBV3-1/TRBV3-2
j_gene: TRBJ1-5
abundance: .
CDR3aa: CASSQDTGNQPQHF
CDR3nt: TGTGCCAGCAGCCAAGATACAGGCAATCAGCCCCAGCATTTT

d_gene: TRBD2
v_gene: TRBV15
j_gene: TRBJ2-1
abundance: .
CDR3aa: CATSRAGGAGNEQFF
CDR3nt: TGTGCCACCAGCAGAGCGGGGGGGGCCGGGAATGAGCAGTTCTTC

d_gene: .
v_gene: TRBV10-3
j_gene: TRBJ2-2
abundance: .
CDR3aa: CAISESQPTGELFF
CDR3nt: TGTGCCATCAGTGAATCACAGCCTACCGGGGAGCTGTTTTTT

d_gene: .
v_gene: TRBV5-5
j_gene: TRBJ1-3
abundance: .
CDR3aa: CASRGVRGSSGNTIYF
CDR3nt: TGTGCCAGCAGAGGGGTACGGGGGAGCTCTGGAAACACCATATATTTT

d_gene: .
v_gene: TRBV7-3
j_gene: TRBJ1-1
abundance: .
CDR3aa: CASSLTGGGKGTEAFF
CDR3nt: TGTGCCAGCAGCTTAACTGGCGGGGGTAAGGGCACTGAAGCTTTCTTT

d_gene: .
v_gene: TRBV5-1
j_gene: TRBJ2-3
abundance: .
CDR3aa: CASSLVPPSTADTQYF
CDR3nt: TGCGCCAGCAGCTTGGTTCCTCCTTCGACAGCAGATACGCAGTATTTT

d_gene: TRBD1
v_gene: TRBV10-3
j_gene: TRBJ2-7
abundance: .
CDR3aa: CAISESGTGVSSYEQYF
CDR3nt: TGTGCCATCAGTGAGTCGGGGACAGGGGTCAGCTCCTACGAGCAGTACTTC

d_gene: .
v_gene: TRBV20-1
j_gene: TRBJ1-1
abundance: .
CDR3aa: CSARYRLAAFF
CDR3nt: TGCAGTGCTAGGTACAGGCTGGCAGCTTTCTTT

d_gene: TRBD1
v_gene: TRBV5-4
j_gene: TRBJ1-3
abundance: .
CDR3aa: CASSTRQGGSAGNTIYF
CDR3nt: TGTGCCAGCAGCACAAGACAGGGGGGGTCAGCTGGAAACACCATATATTTT

d_gene: .
v_gene: TRBV4-1
j_gene: TRBJ1-1
abundance: .
CDR3aa: CASSQGSGRGIATEAFF
CDR3nt: TGCGCCAGCAGCCAAGGATCTGGTAGGGGGATTGCCACTGAAGCTTTCTTT

d_gene: TRBD1
v_gene: TRBV27
j_gene: TRBJ1-5
abundance: .
CDR3aa: CASSSTTGVGRYLGQPQHF
CDR3nt: TGTGCCAGCAGTTCCACGACAGGGGTCGGTCGGTACCTGGGACAGCCCCAGCATTTT

d_gene: .
v_gene: TRBV6-5
j_gene: TRBJ1-5
abundance: .
CDR3aa: CASRTGQNSNQPQHF
CDR3nt: TGTGCCAGCAGGACGGGACAAAATAGCAATCAGCCCCAGCATTTT

d_gene: TRBD2
v_gene: TRBV5-1
j_gene: TRBJ2-3
abundance: .
CDR3aa: CASSPGGLAGSSTDTQYF
CDR3nt: TGCGCCAGCAGCCCGGGGGGACTAGCGGGGAGTAGCACAGATACGCAGTATTTT

d_gene: .
v_gene: TRBV2
j_gene: TRBJ2-5
abundance: .
CDR3aa: CAANSDQETQYF
CDR3nt: TGTGCCGCAAACTCCGATCAAGAGACCCAGTACTTC

d_gene: .
v_gene: TRBV27
j_gene: TRBJ1-2
abundance: .
CDR3aa: CASSPTRREGYTF
CDR3nt: TGTGCCAGCAGTCCAACAAGACGGGAGGGCTACACCTTC

d_gene: .
v_gene: TRBV9
j_gene: TRBJ2-1
abundance: .
CDR3aa: CASSSGQGLHNEQFF
CDR3nt: TGTGCCAGCAGCTCTGGACAAGGGCTCCACAATGAGCAGTTCTTC

d_gene: .
v_gene: TRBV18
j_gene: TRBJ1-5
abundance: .
CDR3aa: CASSPSTGGNQPQHF
CDR3nt: TGTGCCAGCTCACCGTCCACGGGAGGCAATCAGCCCCAGCATTTT

d_gene: .
v_gene: TRBV5-4
j_gene: TRBJ2-7
abundance: .
CDR3aa: CASSLGGGVVEQYF
CDR3nt: TGTGCCAGCAGCTTGGGGGGGGGCGTAGTCGAGCAGTACTTC

d_gene: .
v_gene: TRBV11-2
j_gene: TRBJ1-6
abundance: .
CDR3aa: CASSPEGGGNSPLHF
CDR3nt: TGTGCCAGCAGCCCGGAGGGGGGGGGCAATTCACCCCTCCACTTT

d_gene: .
v_gene: TRBV21-1
j_gene: TRBJ1-2
abundance: once
CDR3aa: CASSPGGDYGYTF
CDR3nt: TGTGCCAGCAGCCCAGGAGGGGATTATGGCTACACCTTC

d_gene: .
v_gene: TRBV11-3
j_gene: TRBJ2-5
abundance: .
CDR3aa: CASSAQVEETQYF
CDR3nt: TGTGCCAGCAGCGCCCAGGTGGAAGAGACCCAGTACTTC

d_gene: .
v_gene: TRBV2
j_gene: TRBJ1-6
abundance: .
CDR3aa: CASSESILNSPLHF
CDR3nt: TGTGCCAGCAGTGAATCCATACTTAATTCACCCCTCCACTTT

d_gene: TRBD2
v_gene: TRBV7-2
j_gene: TRBJ2-1
abundance: .
CDR3aa: CASSNTGTIRYNEQFF
CDR3nt: TGTGCCAGCAGTAATACCGGGACTATCCGATACAATGAGCAGTTCTTC

d_gene: .
v_gene: TRBV3-1/TRBV3-2
j_gene: TRBJ1-6
abundance: .
CDR3aa: CASSLERSSPLHF
CDR3nt: TGTGCCAGCAGCCTTGAGAGGAGTTCACCCCTCCACTTT

d_gene: TRBD2
v_gene: TRBV28
j_gene: TRBJ2-4
abundance: .
CDR3aa: CASSPGGAGGSQDIQYF
CDR3nt: TGTGCCAGCAGCCCCGGAGGGGCGGGGGGTTCACAGGACATTCAGTACTTC

d_gene: .
v_gene: TRBV7-8
j_gene: TRBJ2-5
abundance: .
CDR3aa: CASSSPGRKGGETQYF
CDR3nt: TGTGCCAGCAGCTCACCGGGCCGCAAGGGAGGAGAGACCCAGTACTTC

d_gene: TRBD1
v_gene: TRBV11-1
j_gene: TRBJ1-6
abundance: .
CDR3aa: CASTLSYRGNSPLHF
CDR3nt: TGTGCCAGCACCTTATCTTACAGGGGTAATTCACCCCTCCACTTT

d_gene: .
v_gene: TRBV3-1/TRBV3-2
j_gene: TRBJ2-7
abundance: .
CDR3aa: CASSQVAFQGGEQYF
CDR3nt: TGTGCCAGCAGCCAAGTTGCCTTCCAGGGAGGCGAGCAGTACTTC

d_gene: TRBD1
v_gene: TRBV19
j_gene: TRBJ1-1
abundance: .
CDR3aa: CASSLRGQAGAEAFF
CDR3nt: TGTGCCAGTAGTCTCCGGGGACAGGCAGGCGCTGAAGCTTTCTTT

d_gene: TRBD1
v_gene: TRBV30
j_gene: TRBJ2-7
abundance: .
CDR3aa: CAWRLTGGSYEQYF
CDR3nt: TGTGCCTGGAGATTGACAGGGGGCTCCTACGAGCAGTACTTC

d_gene: .
v_gene: TRBV3-1/TRBV3-2
j_gene: TRBJ1-6
abundance: .
CDR3aa: CASSPQEGRSYNSPLHF
CDR3nt: TGTGCCAGCAGCCCTCAGGAGGGGCGTAGCTATAATTCACCCCTCCACTTT

d_gene: .
v_gene: TRBV5-5
j_gene: TRBJ2-7
abundance: .
CDR3aa: CASSAGGGDEQYF
CDR3nt: TGTGCCAGCAGCGCCGGGGGTGGGGACGAGCAGTACTTC

d_gene: .
v_gene: TRBV2
j_gene: TRBJ2-3
abundance: .
CDR3aa: CASSEALFTEGRGTGPNTQYF
CDR3nt: TGTGCCAGCAGTGAAGCGTTATTTACAGAAGGTCGTGGCACAGGACCGAATACGCAGTATTTT

d_gene: .
v_gene: TRBV10-3
j_gene: TRBJ1-1
abundance: .
CDR3aa: CATLGLGAPSGAFF
CDR3nt: TGTGCCACCCTTGGTTTAGGGGCTCCATCGGGAGCTTTCTTT

d_gene: .
v_gene: TRBV3-1/TRBV3-2
j_gene: TRBJ1-3
abundance: .
CDR3aa: CASSPFDISGNTIYF
CDR3nt: TGTGCCAGCAGCCCATTCGACATCTCTGGAAACACCATATATTTT

d_gene: .
v_gene: TRBV7-9
j_gene: TRBJ1-2
abundance: .
CDR3aa: CASSFTGTYGYTF
CDR3nt: TGTGCCAGCAGCTTTACAGGGACCTATGGCTACACCTTC